This T cell receptor beta chain was obtained from a study of T cell repertoires in cytomegalovirus infection. The wider study: Used in the study were CMV epitopes, some recently identified and HLA-C-restricted, others well-studied and HLA-B-restricted. Public TCR beta signatures provided an indication of both CMV infection and a matching HLA type.

TCRdb re-called the reads through MiXCR, storing one row per CDR3 protein. The table shows roughly 500,000 distinct CDR3 sequences, with more than 30% occurring only once. With respect to this clonotype: Its specificity is not known.

The sequenced sample was cultured PBMCs, obtained from culture after CMV antigen stimulation. This receptor was taken from a human donor in good health (CMV status not recorded). Some clones in this sample may be carry-over from other donors' samples.

The CDR3 loop is CASSFLWTVSNQPQHF. DNA for the CDR3: TGTGCCAGCAGTTTCCTATGGACAGTTAGCAATCAGCCCCAGCATTTT. V is TRBV28 and J is TRBJ1-5; perhaps TRBD1 as D (6 bases). With 3 bases removed from V and 0 bases from J, the gap between germline ends came to 12 bases. This CDR3 contains 16 residues. The germline V gene has CDR1 MDHEN and CDR2 SYDVKM.